This record looks at one T cell receptor beta chain sequence and its context. V was trimmed by 1 base and J by 3 bases, leaving 19 bases between them. This CDR3 contains 18 residues. Per the germline V gene, CDR1 is SGHVS and CDR2 is FNYEAQ. This specimen belongs to a study of T cell changes during pregnancy in multiple sclerosis. Using immunoSEQ multiplex PCR, the repertoire was profiled, and TCRdb retains in-frame clones only, with some absent. The top ten clones hold roughly 2.2% of a sample with fewer than 95,000 clones, 90% to 95% of them seen once. The sample in question was peripheral blood, obtained in the third trimester of pregnancy. This chain uses TRBV7-6 with TRBJ2-1, with a weak D call TRBD2 (5 bases). The source is a female donor with multiple sclerosis, enrolled in a pregnancy study. The CDR3 bases are TGTGCCAGCAGCTTAGGGGCCCTATCGGGATTCAACTACAATGAGCAGTTCTTC. Protein: CASSLGALSGFNYNEQFF. Based on the CDR3 plus reference TRBV7-6 and TRBJ2-1, the full variable domain is GAGVSQSPRYKVTKRGQDVALRCDPISGHVSLYWYRQALGQGPEFLTYFNYEAQQDKSGLPNDRFSAERPEGSISTLTIQRTEQRDSAMYRCASSLGALSGFNYNEQFFGPGTRLTVL.